One sample yielded the 20 T cell receptor beta chains listed below, sequenced in a study of identical twins. TCRdb ran MiXCR on the 5' RACE reads and lists one entry per CDR3 protein. The sample contains some 590,000 distinct CDR3 sequences, around a tenth of which appear only once. These sequences were also reported in another study, on yellow fever vaccine responses in identical twins.

The sequencing input was PBMCs. These receptors were collected from a young woman in good health.

This clonotype was counted a few times. The chain combines TRBV6-2 or TRBV6-3 with TRBJ2-1; TRBD2 aligns across 10 bases. V lost 6 bases to trimming and J lost 0 bases; unmatched junction nucleotides: 11. Germline loops: CDR1 MNHEY, CDR2 SVGEGT. The length of the CDR3 is 18 residues. Here the CDR3 reads CASRTNSGGLSSYNEQFF. In DNA, the CDR3 is TGTGCCAGCAGGACAAATAGCGGGGGGCTAAGCTCCTACAATGAGCAGTTCTTC.

The chain combines TRBV5-6 with TRBJ2-3, with D possibly matching TRBD2 (6 bases). V was trimmed by 0 bases and J by 0 bases, leaving 14 bases between them. This CDR3 has 17 residues. Germline CDR1 and CDR2: SGHDT and YYEEEE. CDR3 sequence: CASSLGAGPLSTDTQYF. The CDR3 region has the DNA TGTGCCAGCAGCTTGGGGGCGGGACCCCTAAGCACAGATACGCAGTATTTT.

This clonotype was seen only a few times. The V call is TRBV7-9, the J call TRBJ2-7; tentative D call: TRBD2 (6 bases). Germline assignment: CDR1 SEHNR and CDR2 FQNEAQ (reference sequence). The CDR3 has 14 residues. The ends were cut back, 5 bases at V and 3 bases at J, with 14 bases in the middle. Here the CDR3 DNA reads TGTGCCAGCAGCCCCCAAGGAGGGGTCTACGAGCAGTACTTC. Its protein product is CASSPQGGVYEQYF.

This clonotype appeared a few times. The chain recombines TRBV4-3 with TRBJ2-7; 8 nucleotides agree with TRBD2. This CDR3 is built from 16 residues. Germline CDR1 LGHNA, CDR2 YSLEER. V gave up 0 bases and J gave up 4 bases; unmatched junction bases: 8. CDR3 in DNA: TGCGCCAGCAGCCAAGAACCGGGACTAGGGGGTTACGAGCAGTACTTC. Its translation is CASSQEPGLGGYEQYF.

This clonotype appeared many times. This chain uses TRBV12-3 or TRBV12-4 with TRBJ1-3; weak D call: TRBD1 (5 bases). The germline V and J ends were trimmed by 10 bases and 1 base, with 11 bases remaining between them. This CDR3 has 13 residues. The CDR3 DNA sequence: TGTGCCATCGTGGGACTATCTGGAAACACCATATATTTT. It yields the protein CAIVGLSGNTIYF.

This clonotype was seen more than once but under ten times. The genes are TRBV20-1 and TRBJ2-1, with 10 positions matching TRBD2. Germline V gene lookup returns CDR1 DFQATT and CDR2 SNEGSKA (reference sequence). V lost 7 bases and J lost 6; bases outside the gene matches: 15. This CDR3 has 16 residues. CDR3 loop: CSGAKRGGLLSNEQFF. CDR3 nucleotide sequence: TGCAGTGGTGCCAAGCGGGGGGGCCTTCTTTCCAATGAGCAGTTCTTC.

This clonotype was detected only a few times. The gene calls are TRBV7-8 and TRBJ2-3, with TRBD2 matching over 16 bases. The germline V gene encodes CDR1 SGHVS and CDR2 FQNEAQ. V lost 5 bases to trimming and J lost 0 bases; unmatched junction nucleotides: 11. This CDR3 comprises 20 residues. The CDR3 spells CASSPPPGLAGGLSTDTQYF. The CDR3 nucleotides read TGTGCCAGCAGCCCTCCTCCGGGACTAGCGGGGGGGCTCAGCACAGATACGCAGTATTTT.

The rearrangement joins TRBV12-3 or TRBV12-4 to TRBJ1-1; no clear D. V was trimmed by 1 base and J by 3 bases, leaving 12 bases between them. The CDR3 spans 15 residues. This CDR3 reads CASSLGPALDTEAFF. CDR3 coding DNA: TGTGCCAGCAGTTTAGGACCGGCTTTGGACACTGAAGCTTTCTTT.

The sample holds many counts of this clonotype. V and J are TRBV12-3 or TRBV12-4 and TRBJ1-1; D is unresolved. The CDR3 sequence is 12 residues long. Trimming removed 4 bases at V and 8 bases at J, with 11 bases between. As DNA, the CDR3 is TGTGCCAGCAGTTCCGGGCGCGGAGAAGCTTTCTTT. This translates into CASSSGRGEAFF.

The chain links TRBV3-1 to TRBJ2-5; D is ambiguous. The CDR3 contains 16 residues. The germline V gene has CDR1 LGHDT and CDR2 YNNKEL (reference sequence). V lost 0 bases and J lost 4, with 15 bases in between. DNA for the CDR3: TGTGCCAGCAGCCAAGATTCTGGGTTCAGGCCAGAGACCCAGTACTTC. Its translation: CASSQDSGFRPETQYF.

This clonotype came up a few times. The gene calls are TRBV6-5 and TRBJ1-1; D is uncertain. V was trimmed by 3 bases and J by 0 bases, leaving 8 bases between them. Germline V lookup: CDR1 MNHEY, CDR2 SVGAGI. The length of the CDR3 is 14 residues. In DNA form, the CDR3 reads TGTGCCAGCAGTTATTCTCTCATGAACACTGAAGCTTTCTTT. Translated: CASSYSLMNTEAFF.

This clonotype has just a few counts. J is TRBJ2-7 and V is TRBV7-9, with D uncertain. This CDR3 has 16 residues. Trimming pared 5 bases from V and 0 bases from J, leaving 17 bases between. Germline V gives CDR1 SEHNR, CDR2 FQNEAQ (reference sequence). The chain's CDR3 is CASSPHPQESSYEQYF. The CDR3 coding sequence is TGTGCCAGCAGCCCCCATCCCCAGGAAAGCTCCTACGAGCAGTACTTC.

This clonotype was seen many times. The chain has TRBV20-1 and TRBJ2-3, with 8 bases matching TRBD2. The CDR3 loop spans 14 amino acids. Germline CDR1 is DFQATT and CDR2 is SNEGSKA (reference sequence). CDR3 loop: CSAQREGKTDTQYF. CDR3 bases: TGCAGCGCACAACGGGAGGGCAAGACAGATACGCAGTATTTT.

Only a few counts were recorded for this clonotype. The rearrangement uses TRBV18 and TRBJ1-1; D gene ambiguous. The CDR3 has 16 amino acids. CDR1 is KGHSH, CDR2 LQKENI, per germline. Trimming left V 2 bases short and J 1 base short, with 14 bases between. The CDR3 here is CASSPTREVANTEAFF. As DNA, the CDR3 is TGTGCCAGCTCACCAACGAGGGAGGTGGCGAACACTGAAGCTTTCTTT. The entire variable domain, with the rest obtained from reference TRBV18 and TRBJ1-1, is as follows: NAGVMQNPRHLVRRRGQEARLRCSPMKGHSHVYWYRQLPEEGLKFMVYLQKENIIDESGMPKERFSAEFPKEGPSILRIQQVVRGDSAAYFCASSPTREVANTEAFFGQGTRLTVV.

This clonotype was observed at least ten times. The chain's CDR3 is CATSDPVFDSETFF. CDR3 in DNA: TGTGCCACCAGTGATCCAGTGTTTGACTCCGAAACGTTCTTC. V and J are TRBV24-1 and TRBJ2-1; D gene unclear. The CDR3 spans 14 residues. V shed 3 bases and J shed 15 bases, with 20 bases lying between them. Per the germline V gene, CDR1 is KGHDR and CDR2 is SFDVKD.

This clonotype was seen more than once but under ten times. The chain joins TRBV12-3 or TRBV12-4 to TRBJ1-2; no definite D call. V gave up 6 bases and J gave up 8 bases, with 13 bases separating them. CDR3 length: 12 amino acids. CDR3 coding DNA: TGTGCCAGCAGCCGGCGCCCTGGCGGCTACACCTTC. Translated, it gives CASSRRPGGYTF.

The chain carries TRBV20-1 and TRBJ2-7, with D unresolved. This CDR3 contains 17 residues. The V end lost 3 bases, the J end lost 0 bases, and 21 bases lay between the germline ends. Germline CDR1 DFQATT, CDR2 SNEGSKA (reference sequence). The CDR3 DNA is TGCAGTGCTAGCAATCAGATAGCCTTGCGTAGCTCCTACGAGCAGTACTTC. Encoded protein: CSASNQIALRSSYEQYF.

This clonotype was counted a few times. The chain joins TRBV6-5 to TRBJ1-5; D is possibly TRBD1 (5 bases). Trimming left V 6 bases short and J 1 base short, with 13 bases between. Germline values: CDR1 MNHEY, CDR2 SVGAGI. The length of the CDR3 is 15 residues. CDR3 nucleotide sequence: TGTGCCAGCAGCTACGGCCGGGACAGCAATCAGCCCCAGCATTTT. This translates into CASSYGRDSNQPQHF.

This clonotype was counted many times. The rearrangement uses TRBV7-2 and TRBJ2-1; 8 bases agree with TRBD2. The CDR3 has 14 residues. V was pared by 1 base and J by 8 bases, with 4 bases of the junction left unmatched. Per the germline V gene, CDR1 is SGHTA and CDR2 is FQGNSA. The CDR3 region has the DNA TGTGCCAGCAGCTTAGGTACGGGGGGGGATGAGCAGTTCTTC. Protein sequence: CASSLGTGGDEQFF.

This clonotype has a handful of counts. The rearrangement uses TRBV6-5 and TRBJ2-7, with D uncertain. The V gene's germline CDR1 is MNHEY and CDR2 SVGAGI. Trimming took off 0 bases at V and 2 bases at J, with 11 bases between the two ends. The CDR3 is made up of 15 amino acids. The CDR3 DNA follows: TGTGCCAGCAGTTACTCAGGACCAGAGACCTACGAGCAGTACTTC. Residues: CASSYSGPETYEQYF.